This T cell receptor beta chain was sequenced in a study of graft-versus-host responses after intestinal transplantation. The V end lost 4 bases, the J end lost 4 bases, and 10 bases lay between the germline ends. This CDR3 has 14 residues. Germline CDR1 reads SGHAT; CDR2 reads FQDESV (reference sequence). Notes on this clone: No antigen is known for it.

Profiled with immunoSEQ multiplex PCR; TCRdb holds only in-frame clones, not every one. The sample holds fewer than 70,000 clones, 80% to 95% seen once. Each post-transplant bone marrow sample was taken from the posterior iliac crest or from another site. Findings and limits, study-wide: Among recipient marrow samples, GvH clones were found; some appeared first in ileum or blood.

This chain joins TRBV11-1 and TRBJ2-2; no reliable D call. This clonotype originated in a human patient who received an intestinal transplant, so some T cells may come from the graft donor. Sequences were derived from bone marrow, sampled nearly 750 days after intestinal transplantation. The CDR3 region has the DNA TGTGCCAGCAGCTCCCCGACGGGCACCGGGGAGCTGTTTTTT. It translates to CASSSPTGTGELFF.